This T cell receptor (beta chain) stems from a study of blood T cell repertoires in COVID-19 (dated by TCRdb to the early 2020s). About the investigation overall: Collaborator samples came from the United States, Italy and Spain and covered acute and convalescent phases of COVID-19. Where HLA class I and class II types were available, the types were taken from metadata supplied by the sample provider, not from assay-based typing. The prospective study material was composed of cDNA or gDNA derived from T cells, B-cell-depleted T cells, or PBMCs. Samples were obtained from the ongoing ImmuneRACE study (first 160 participants) and from 1,000 to 1,500 subjects provided by 6 global collaborators. The dataset comprised deeply sampled blood TCRbeta repertoires from subjects exposed to, actively infected with, or recovered from COVID-19. The repertoires were released in a freely available public database intended as a resource for research on the immune response to SARS-CoV-2. The sample metadata nearly always contained a de-identified subject ID, COVID-19 status, age in years and sex.

Collaborating institutions collected whole blood in K2EDTA tubes following their own protocols. For TCRbeta analysis, collaborators shipped samples in one of three forms: frozen whole blood, isolated PBMCs, or DNA extracted from either of those sample types. Study-wide findings and limitations: How much clinical and demographic metadata was included differed by source and by participant, and the metadata was provided uncurated.

As regards this clone: Its recognized antigen is unknown. No base-level quality is on record; no much larger clone is a single base apart.

Based on the germline V gene (reference sequence), the CDR1 and CDR2 sequences are SEHNR and FQNEAQ. Here V drops 7 bases and J drops 4 bases, and the junction holds 3 bases not matched to any gene. Including cysteine and phenylalanine, the CDR3 has 13 amino acids. The only DNA kept is the CDR3, 39 bases in frame from the first base. TCRbeta CDR3 regions were amplified from genomic DNA by means of the immunoSEQ Assay, a bias-controlled multiplex PCR. Regarding the original processing steps: The number of nucleated cells in each sample was estimated from the amplification of reference gene primers within the assay. To quantify the absolute abundance of each unique TCRbeta CDR3 rearrangement, sequence reads were collapsed and filtered. For each sample, productive Simpson clonality was calculated by taking the square root of Simpson's diversity index across productive rearrangements. In TCRdb, the immuneACCESS table is reduced to in-frame sequences with V and J assigned. These tables do not hold every clone; where another copy was compared, an unresolved V gene accounts for under half, and the others remain unexplained. Clonal size and the V and J genes are those of that table, whereas D and trimming came from the DNA. Counted in this sample were fewer than 80,000 clones; roughly 80% of them appeared once. Of the sample, 22% is held by the ten largest clones.

Source material: peripheral blood. This receptor was obtained from a man aged 60 to 69 with acute or convalescent COVID-19. The chain was built from TRBV7-9 and TRBJ1-4; TRBD1 lines up with 7 middle nucleotides. The sequenced DNA is TGTGCCAGCACTGGGACAGTTAATGAAAAACTGTTTTTT. This gives the protein CASTGTVNEKLFF.